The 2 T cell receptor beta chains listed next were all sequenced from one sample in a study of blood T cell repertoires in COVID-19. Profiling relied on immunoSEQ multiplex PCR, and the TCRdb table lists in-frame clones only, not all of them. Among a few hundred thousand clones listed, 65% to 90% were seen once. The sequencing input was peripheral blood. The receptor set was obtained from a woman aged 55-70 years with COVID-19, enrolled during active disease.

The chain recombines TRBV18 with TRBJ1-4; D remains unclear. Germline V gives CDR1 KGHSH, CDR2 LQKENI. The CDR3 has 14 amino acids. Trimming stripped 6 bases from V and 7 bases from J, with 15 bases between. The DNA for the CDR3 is TGTGCCAGCTCCGAGGGTGTTATACGTGAAAAACTGTTTTTT. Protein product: CASSEGVIREKLFF. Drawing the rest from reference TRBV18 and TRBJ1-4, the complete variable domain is NAGVMQNPRHLVRRRGQEARLRCSPMKGHSHVYWYRQLPEEGLKFMVYLQKENIIDESGMPKERFSAEFPKEGPSILRIQQVVRGDSAAYFCASSEGVIREKLFFGSGTQLSVL.

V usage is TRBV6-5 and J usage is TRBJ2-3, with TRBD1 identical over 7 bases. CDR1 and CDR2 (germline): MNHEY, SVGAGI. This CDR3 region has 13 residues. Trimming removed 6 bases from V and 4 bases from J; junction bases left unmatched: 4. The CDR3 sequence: CASRTGRPDTQYF. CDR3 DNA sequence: TGTGCCAGCAGGACAGGGCGCCCAGATACGCAGTATTTT.